This entry lists 10 T cell receptor beta chains sequenced from one sample in a study of T cell responses to AZD1222 COVID-19 vaccine. Assay used: immunoSEQ multiplex PCR; TCRdb lists only in-frame clones, some missing. The table lists 90,000 to 110,000 clones, 75% to 90% of them singletons. The sequences come from peripheral blood, collected 28 days after the second AZD1222 dose. These receptors all stem from an adult who received the AZD1222 COVID-19 vaccine.

The genes are TRBV9 and TRBJ2-1; a weak D match, TRBD1 (7 bases). V lost 4 bases to trimming and J lost 10 bases, with 18 bases between them. The length of the CDR3 is 14 residues. Germline V gives CDR1 SGDLS, CDR2 YYNGEE. The CDR3 region has the DNA TGTGCCAGCAGCCCCGGGACAGCCCGGGGGGAGCAGTTCTTC. As protein: CASSPGTARGEQFF.

The rearrangement uses TRBV4-3 and TRBJ1-6; D gene unclear. The V end was cut by 1 base, the J end by 7 bases, with 17 bases between. CDR1 and CDR2 (germline): LGHNA, YSLEER. The CDR3 covers 17 residues. The CDR3 is CASSQVDFGPLNSPLHF. The CDR3 region has the DNA TGCGCCAGCAGCCAAGTCGACTTCGGGCCTTTGAATTCACCCCTCCACTTT.

In DNA form, the CDR3 reads TGTGCCAGCAGTTCCGGACCAGAGCAGTTCTTC. Protein product: CASSSGPEQFF. This chain joins TRBV28 and TRBJ2-1; D is undetermined. Germline lookup yields CDR1 MDHEN and CDR2 SYDVKM. Trimming shortened V by 4 bases and J by 10 bases, and 8 bases separated the two germline ends. The CDR3 runs 11 residues.

This rearrangement joins TRBV7-2 to TRBJ2-7; D may be TRBD2 (5 bases). This CDR3 contains 13 residues. Trimming left V 5 bases short and J 7 bases short, with 15 bases between. The V gene's germline CDR1 is SGHTA and CDR2 FQGNSA. The CDR3 region has the DNA TGTGCCAGCAGCCCCCGTGGGCCGGGGGAGCAGTACTTC. This gives the protein CASSPRGPGEQYF.

The chain employs TRBV30 and TRBJ1-5, with D perhaps matching TRBD1 (5 bases). Germline V lookup: CDR1 GTSNPN, CDR2 SVGIG (reference sequence). The CDR3 is 14 residues long. V shed 1 base and J shed 1 base, with 8 bases lying between them. DNA of the CDR3: TGTGCCTGGAGTGAGGGGACCAGCAATCAGCCCCAGCATTTT. Translating gives CAWSEGTSNQPQHF.

The chain links TRBV6-5 to TRBJ2-7, with 11 positions matching TRBD1. Unmatched junction bases numbered 4, after V lost 6 bases and J lost 6 bases. Germline loops: CDR1 MNHEY, CDR2 SVGAGI. The CDR3 consists of 13 residues. CDR3 protein: CASRRTGGAEQYF. The CDR3 nucleotides are TGTGCCAGCAGACGGACAGGGGGCGCCGAGCAGTACTTC.

The V gene is TRBV7-7, the J gene TRBJ2-5; TRBD1 agrees at 9 bases. V lost 5 bases, J lost 4 bases, and 11 bases stayed unmatched. The CDR3 is 16 amino acids. Per the germline V gene, CDR1 is SSHAT and CDR2 is FNYEAQ (reference sequence). The CDR3 reads CASSRRRTGAGETQYF. CDR3 in DNA: TGTGCCAGCAGCCGACGCCGGACAGGGGCGGGAGAGACCCAGTACTTC.

The chain couples TRBV12-3 or TRBV12-4 to TRBJ1-2; D call uncertain. The CDR3 has 12 residues. Trimming cost V 7 bases and J 4 bases, with 10 bases left between them. CDR3 nucleotides: TGTGCCAGCACGCGAGGGCCCTATGGCTACACCTTC. Its translation is CASTRGPYGYTF.

The V and J genes are TRBV6-5 and TRBJ2-7, with D tentatively TRBD1 or TRBD2 (5 bases each). With 0 bases removed from V and 2 bases from J, the gap between germline ends came to 5 bases. CDR3 size: 13 residues. Germline V gives CDR1 MNHEY, CDR2 SVGAGI. The chain's CDR3 is CASSYSGPYEQYF. The CDR3 bases are TGTGCCAGCAGTTACTCGGGACCCTACGAGCAGTACTTC.

The CDR3 DNA reads as TGTGCCAGCAGCTTAGACAGGGGGTCCTACGAGCAGTACTTC. Its translation: CASSLDRGSYEQYF. V gene TRBV7-2 combines with J gene TRBJ2-7; 8 bases fit TRBD1. Germline V gene sequence: CDR1 SGHTA, CDR2 FQGNSA. The junction had 0 bases not matched to a gene; V was cut back by 1 base and J by 1 base. The CDR3 runs to 14 residues.